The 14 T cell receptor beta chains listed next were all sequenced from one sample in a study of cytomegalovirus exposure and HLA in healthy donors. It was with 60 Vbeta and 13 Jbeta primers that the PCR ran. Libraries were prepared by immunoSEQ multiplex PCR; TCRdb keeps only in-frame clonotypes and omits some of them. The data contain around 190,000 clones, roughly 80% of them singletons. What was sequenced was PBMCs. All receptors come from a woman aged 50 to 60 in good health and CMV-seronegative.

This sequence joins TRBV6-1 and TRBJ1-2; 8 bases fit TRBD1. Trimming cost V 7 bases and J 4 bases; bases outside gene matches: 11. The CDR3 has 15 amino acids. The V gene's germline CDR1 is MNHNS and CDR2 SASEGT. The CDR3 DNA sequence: TGTGCCAGCACTCCAGAGGGGACAGGTTCCTATGGCTACACCTTC. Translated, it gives CASTPEGTGSYGYTF.

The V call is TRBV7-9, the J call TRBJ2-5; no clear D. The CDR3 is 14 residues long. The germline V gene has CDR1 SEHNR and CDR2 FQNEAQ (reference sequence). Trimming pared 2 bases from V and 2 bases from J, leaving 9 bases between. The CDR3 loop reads CASSLITVQETQYF. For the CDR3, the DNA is TGTGCCAGCAGCTTAATAACAGTTCAAGAGACCCAGTACTTC.

CDR3 amino acids: CASSIDRSDTQYF. The DNA of the CDR3 is TGTGCCAGTAGTATAGATCGGTCAGATACGCAGTATTTT. The chain is built from TRBV19 and TRBJ2-3, with D uncertain. This CDR3 spans 13 amino acids. V gave up 0 bases and J gave up 4 bases, with 5 bases separating them. Per germline, CDR1 LNHDA and CDR2 SQIVND (reference sequence). The full variable domain, in which reference TRBV19 and TRBJ2-3 provide the parts outside the CDR3, is DGGITQSPKYLFRKEGQNVTLSCEQNLNHDAMYWYRQDPGQGLRLIYYSQIVNDFQKGDIAEGYSVSREKKESFPLTVTSAQKNPTAFYLCASSIDRSDTQYFGPGTRLTVL.

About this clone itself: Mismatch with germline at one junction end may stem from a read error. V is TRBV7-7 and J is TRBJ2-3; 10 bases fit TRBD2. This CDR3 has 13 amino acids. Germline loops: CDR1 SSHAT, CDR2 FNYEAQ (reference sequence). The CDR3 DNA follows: TGTGCTAGCAGCCGGAGCGGGGGGGAGACGCAGTATTTT. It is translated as CASSRSGGETQYF.

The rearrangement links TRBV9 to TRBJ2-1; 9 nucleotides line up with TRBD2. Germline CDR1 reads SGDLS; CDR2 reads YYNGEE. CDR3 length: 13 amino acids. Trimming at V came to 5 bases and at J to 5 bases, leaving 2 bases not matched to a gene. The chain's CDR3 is CASRREGDNEQFF. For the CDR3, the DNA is TGTGCCAGCAGGCGGGAGGGGGACAATGAGCAGTTCTTC.

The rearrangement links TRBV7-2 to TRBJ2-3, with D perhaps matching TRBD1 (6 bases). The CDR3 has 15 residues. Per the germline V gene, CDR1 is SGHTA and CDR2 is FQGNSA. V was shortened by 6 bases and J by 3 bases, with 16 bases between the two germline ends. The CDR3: CASSFTGSRTDTQYF. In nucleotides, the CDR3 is TGTGCCAGCAGTTTTACAGGGTCTCGTACAGATACGCAGTATTTT. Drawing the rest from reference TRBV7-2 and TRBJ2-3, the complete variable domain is GAGVSQSPSNKVTEKGKDVELRCDPISGHTALYWYRQSLGQGLEFLIYFQGNSAPDKSGLPSDRFSAERTGGSVSTLTIQRTQQEDSAVYLCASSFTGSRTDTQYFGPGTRLTVL.

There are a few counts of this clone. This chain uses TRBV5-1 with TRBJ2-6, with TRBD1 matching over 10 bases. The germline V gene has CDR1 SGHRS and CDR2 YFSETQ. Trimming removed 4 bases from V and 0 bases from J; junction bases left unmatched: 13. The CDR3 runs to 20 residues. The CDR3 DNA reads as TGCGCCAGCAGCACCCCCCTCCGGGACAGGGGATTCTCTGGGGCCAACGTCCTGACTTTC. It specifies CASSTPLRDRGFSGANVLTF. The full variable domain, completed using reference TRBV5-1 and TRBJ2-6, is KAGVTQTPRYLIKTRGQQVTLSCSPISGHRSVSWYQQTPGQGLQFLFEYFSETQRNKGNFPGRFSGRQFSNSRSEMNVSTLELGDSALYLCASSTPLRDRGFSGANVLTFGAGSRLTVL.

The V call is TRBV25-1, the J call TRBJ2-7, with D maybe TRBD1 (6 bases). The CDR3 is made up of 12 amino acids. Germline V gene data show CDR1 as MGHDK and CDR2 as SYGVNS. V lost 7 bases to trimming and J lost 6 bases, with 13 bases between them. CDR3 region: CASTSGGGEQYF. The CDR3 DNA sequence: TGTGCCAGCACCAGTGGGGGCGGCGAGCAGTACTTC.

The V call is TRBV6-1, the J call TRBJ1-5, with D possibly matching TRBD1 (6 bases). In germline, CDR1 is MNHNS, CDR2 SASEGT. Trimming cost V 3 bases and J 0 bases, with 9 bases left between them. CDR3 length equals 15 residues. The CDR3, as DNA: TGTGCCAGCAGTGAGACAGGTTATAGCAATCAGCCCCAGCATTTT. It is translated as CASSETGYSNQPQHF.

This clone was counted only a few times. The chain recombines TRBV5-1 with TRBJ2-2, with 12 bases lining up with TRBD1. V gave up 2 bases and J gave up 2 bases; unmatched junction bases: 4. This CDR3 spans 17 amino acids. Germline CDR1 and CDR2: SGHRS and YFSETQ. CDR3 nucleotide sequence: TGCGCCAGCAGCTTTGGGACAGGGGGCGGAAACACCGGGGAGCTGTTTTTT. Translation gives CASSFGTGGGNTGELFF. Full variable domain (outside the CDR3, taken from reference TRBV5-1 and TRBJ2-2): KAGVTQTPRYLIKTRGQQVTLSCSPISGHRSVSWYQQTPGQGLQFLFEYFSETQRNKGNFPGRFSGRQFSNSRSEMNVSTLELGDSALYLCASSFGTGGGNTGELFFGEGSRLTVL.

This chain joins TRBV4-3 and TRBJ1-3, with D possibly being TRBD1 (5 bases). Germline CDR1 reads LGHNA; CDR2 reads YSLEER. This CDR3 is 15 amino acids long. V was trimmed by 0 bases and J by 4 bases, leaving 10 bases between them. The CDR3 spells CASSQDRGSGNTIYF. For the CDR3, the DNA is TGCGCCAGCAGCCAAGATCGGGGGTCAGGAAACACCATATATTTT.

The CDR3 reads CASSLGGGGGNTEAFF. As DNA, the CDR3 is TGTGCCAGCAGCTTAGGGGGGGGCGGTGGGAACACTGAAGCTTTCTTT. The rearrangement links TRBV7-9 to TRBJ1-1; TRBD1 might be the D (6 bases). The CDR3 is made up of 16 amino acids. Germline CDR1 SEHNR, CDR2 FQNEAQ (reference sequence). Trimming stripped 1 base from V and 1 base from J, with 13 bases between. The full variable domain, in which reference TRBV7-9 and TRBJ1-1 provide the parts outside the CDR3, is DTGVSQNPRHKITKRGQNVTFRCDPISEHNRLYWYRQTLGQGPEFLTYFQNEAQLEKSRLLSDRFSAERPKGSFSTLEIQRTEQGDSAMYLCASSLGGGGGNTEAFFGQGTRLTVV.

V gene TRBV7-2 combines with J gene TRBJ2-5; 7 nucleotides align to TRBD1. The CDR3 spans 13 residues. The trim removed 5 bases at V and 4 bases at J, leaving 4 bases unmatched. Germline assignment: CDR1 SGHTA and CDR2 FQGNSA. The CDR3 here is CASSQTGIETQYF. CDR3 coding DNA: TGTGCCAGCAGCCAGACAGGGATAGAGACCCAGTACTTC.

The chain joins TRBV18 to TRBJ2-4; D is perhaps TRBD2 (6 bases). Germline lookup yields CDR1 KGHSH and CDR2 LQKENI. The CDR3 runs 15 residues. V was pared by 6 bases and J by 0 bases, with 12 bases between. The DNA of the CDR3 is TGTGCCAGCTCCCAGGCGGGGTTAGCCAAAAACATTCAGTACTTC. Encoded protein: CASSQAGLAKNIQYF. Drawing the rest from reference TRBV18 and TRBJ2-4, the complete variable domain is NAGVMQNPRHLVRRRGQEARLRCSPMKGHSHVYWYRQLPEEGLKFMVYLQKENIIDESGMPKERFSAEFPKEGPSILRIQQVVRGDSAAYFCASSQAGLAKNIQYFGAGTRLSVL.